Shown below are 23 T cell receptor beta chains from a single sample sequenced in a study of identifying expanded T cells in peripheral blood (dated by TCRdb to between 2018 and 2021). The protocol used for the library was the immunoSEQ multiplex PCR assay. TCRdb re-hosts the immuneACCESS table, in-frame sequences only. Its copies lack some clones; in the studies checked, an unresolved V gene accounts for under half of them, and the cause for the rest is not known. A total of under 150,000 clones appear in this sample, about four fifths of them only once. The top ten constitute 3.3% of the sample. Sequencing used blood. Source of these receptors: a person aged 18 to 69 in good health.

J is TRBJ2-1 and V is TRBV5-1; 11 nucleotides line up with TRBD2. Trimming took 2 bases from V and 5 from J; bases not matched to a gene: 6. Per the germline V gene, CDR1 is SGHRS and CDR2 is YFSETQ. CDR3 size: 16 residues. This CDR3 reads CASSFSLAGGHNEQFF. The DNA of the CDR3 is TGCGCCAGCAGCTTCTCCCTAGCGGGGGGCCACAATGAGCAGTTCTTC.

The rearrangement joins TRBV29-1 to TRBJ1-3; D remains ambiguous. CDR3 length: 12 amino acids. V lost 7 bases to trimming and J lost 0 bases, with 7 bases between them. Per the germline V gene, CDR1 is SQVTM and CDR2 is ANQGSEA. The CDR3 here is CSASGSGNTIYF. The DNA of the CDR3 is TGCAGCGCTTCCGGCTCTGGAAACACCATATATTTT. The full variable domain, in which reference TRBV29-1 and TRBJ1-3 provide the parts outside the CDR3, is SAVISQKPSRDICQRGTSLTIQCQVDSQVTMMFWYRQQPGQSLTLIATANQGSEATYESGFVIDKFPISRPNLTFSTLTVSNMSPEDSSIYLCSASGSGNTIYFGEGSWLTVV.

The V gene is TRBV25-1, the J gene TRBJ2-7, with D perhaps matching TRBD1 (7 bases). Germline loops: CDR1 MGHDK, CDR2 SYGVNS. V shed 7 bases and J shed 7 bases, with 20 bases lying between them. The CDR3 has 14 residues. The chain's CDR3 is CASTRQGRLGEQYF. In DNA form, the CDR3 reads TGTGCCAGCACCCGACAGGGCCGACTAGGGGAGCAGTACTTC.

The chain combines TRBV6-5 with TRBJ2-2; 12 bases line up with TRBD2. The CDR3 sequence is 15 residues long. V shed 10 bases, J shed 7 bases, and the junction held 10 bases outside the gene matches. Germline-derived CDR1 and CDR2 are MNHEY and SVGAGI. The CDR3 region has the DNA TGTGCCACCCAGTCTAGCGGGGGGGCCGTCGGGGAGCTGTTTTTT. It specifies CATQSSGGAVGELFF.

Ten or more counts support this clone. The genes are TRBV27 and TRBJ2-7; D uncertain. The CDR3 covers 15 residues. The V end lost 3 bases, the J end lost 0 bases, and 12 bases lay between the germline ends. The germline V gene encodes CDR1 MNHEY and CDR2 SMNVEV (reference sequence). The CDR3 DNA reads TGTGCCAGCAGTTTGAAGGGTGGGTCCTCCTACGAGCAGTACTTC. Its protein product is CASSLKGGSSYEQYF.

The chain uses TRBV7-3 and TRBJ2-3; 10 nucleotides align to TRBD1. The CDR3 has 16 residues. The germline V gene has CDR1 SGHTA and CDR2 FQGTGA. V lost 5 bases and J lost 3; bases outside the gene matches: 8. CDR3 sequence (DNA): TGTGCCAGCAGCCTGAGACAGGGGGCCGGTACAGATACGCAGTATTTT. Translating it yields CASSLRQGAGTDTQYF.

The chain links TRBV4-1 to TRBJ2-1; 8 bases agree with TRBD2. This CDR3 spans 16 amino acids. Trimming removed 1 base from V and 0 bases from J; junction bases left unmatched: 2. Germline CDR1 and CDR2: MGHRA and YSYEKL. The DNA of the CDR3 is TGCGCCAGCAGCCAAGCCCTAGCGGGCTCCTACAATGAGCAGTTCTTC. Its translation: CASSQALAGSYNEQFF.

The chain links TRBV7-9 to TRBJ2-5; D is possibly TRBD1 (6 bases). Germline V CDR1 and CDR2: SEHNR, FQNEAQ (reference sequence). This CDR3 spans 15 amino acids. V was cut by 4 bases and J by 4 bases, with 16 bases left in between. The CDR3 DNA reads as TGTGCCAGCAGCTACACCGCAGGGGCACCAGAGACCCAGTACTTC. It yields the protein CASSYTAGAPETQYF.

This chain uses TRBV5-1 with TRBJ2-1; no reliable D call. Trimming removed 1 base from V and 0 bases from J, with 8 bases in between. Germline V gene lookup returns CDR1 SGHRS and CDR2 YFSETQ. This CDR3 comprises 15 residues. The CDR3 loop is CASSLPYSSYNEQFF. The DNA for the CDR3 is TGCGCCAGCAGCTTGCCTTACAGCTCCTACAATGAGCAGTTCTTC.

The chain uses TRBV9 and TRBJ2-2; TRBD1 agrees at 9 bases. V lost 3 bases, J lost 3 bases, and 3 bases stayed unmatched. The CDR3 loop spans 15 amino acids. Germline V lookup: CDR1 SGDLS, CDR2 YYNGEE. The CDR3 DNA sequence: TGTGCCAGCAGCGGGACAGGGGCTTACACCGGGGAGCTGTTTTTT. This sequence encodes CASSGTGAYTGELFF.

The chain is built from TRBV6-6 and TRBJ1-2, with D unresolved. Trimming shortened V by 4 bases and J by 2 bases, and 14 bases separated the two germline ends. The V gene's germline CDR1 is MNHNY and CDR2 SVGAGI (reference sequence). This CDR3 is 15 amino acids long. CDR3 bases: TGTGCCAGCAGTTTTAGTAGAGCGAGGAACTATGGCTACACCTTC. Its protein is CASSFSRARNYGYTF.

The CDR3 spells CAWSVPTWGNSPLHF. CDR3 DNA: TGTGCCTGGAGTGTACCGACGTGGGGGAATTCACCCCTCCACTTT. This chain uses TRBV30 with TRBJ1-6; D is perhaps TRBD1 (5 bases). This CDR3 spans 15 amino acids. Germline CDR1 reads GTSNPN; CDR2 reads SVGIG (reference sequence). The V end lost 0 bases, the J end lost 7 bases, and 13 bases lay between the germline ends.

V gene TRBV7-9 combines with J gene TRBJ2-1; D is uncertain. V lost 1 base and J lost 7, with 14 bases in between. The CDR3 is made up of 15 amino acids. Germline CDR1 SEHNR, CDR2 FQNEAQ (reference sequence). The CDR3 reads CASSLDLHSGNEQFF. In DNA, the CDR3 is TGTGCCAGCAGCTTAGATCTTCACTCGGGTAATGAGCAGTTCTTC.

This chain connects TRBV6-5 to TRBJ1-4; 7 bases align to TRBD1. The CDR3 runs 15 residues. Trimming took 6 bases from V and 5 from J; bases not matched to a gene: 9. Per germline, CDR1 MNHEY and CDR2 SVGAGI. In DNA, the CDR3 is TGTGCCAGCAGGTGGACAGGTGGCCCCAATGAAAAACTGTTTTTT. It translates to CASRWTGGPNEKLFF.

The genes are TRBV6-4 and TRBJ1-6; the D is unclear. The ends were cut back, 5 bases at V and 3 bases at J, with 5 bases in the middle. CDR3 length: 13 amino acids. The germline CDR1 and CDR2 sequences are MRHNA and SNTAGT. CDR3 region: CASSNSYNSPLHF. In DNA form, the CDR3 reads TGTGCCAGCAGTAACAGCTATAATTCACCCCTCCACTTT.

This clone was seen a handful of times. The V call is TRBV6-5, the J call TRBJ1-5; D perhaps matches TRBD1 (6 bases). The CDR3 loop spans 13 amino acids. Per germline, CDR1 MNHEY and CDR2 SVGAGI. V was clipped by 10 bases and J by 7 bases, with 17 bases between them. The CDR3 DNA reads TGTGCCACCGGAGTCACAGGGACCCAGCCCCAGCATTTT. It codes for CATGVTGTQPQHF.

The gene calls are TRBV11-2 and TRBJ1-1; a weak D match, TRBD1 (5 bases). Trimming shortened V by 5 bases and J by 5 bases, and 18 bases separated the two germline ends. This CDR3 has 15 residues. Germline CDR1 and CDR2: SGHAT and FQNNGV. The CDR3 reads CASSTIRARGTEAFF. CDR3 sequence (DNA): TGTGCCAGCAGCACTATCCGGGCCCGGGGGACTGAAGCTTTCTTT.

The CDR3 nucleotides read TGTGCCAGCAGCCCACAGGACACTAACCACGCTGAAGCTTTCTTT. This encodes CASSPQDTNHAEAFF. This rearrangement joins TRBV11-3 to TRBJ1-1; D is possibly TRBD1 (5 bases). The V gene's germline CDR1 is SGHNT and CDR2 YENEEA. CDR3 length equals 15 residues. V lost 5 bases and J lost 6, with 19 bases in between.

As DNA, the CDR3 is TGTGCCAGCTCACCACCGGGTCCTACCTTTGGGGCTAGTGGCTACACCTTC. This gives the protein CASSPPGPTFGASGYTF. The J gene is TRBJ1-2, the V gene TRBV18; weak D call: TRBD1 (5 bases). CDR3 length: 17 residues. Trimming shortened V by 0 bases and J by 7 bases, and 21 bases separated the two germline ends. The germline gives CDR1 KGHSH, CDR2 LQKENI. Full variable domain (rest looked up from reference TRBV18 and TRBJ1-2): NAGVMQNPRHLVRRRGQEARLRCSPMKGHSHVYWYRQLPEEGLKFMVYLQKENIIDESGMPKERFSAEFPKEGPSILRIQQVVRGDSAAYFCASSPPGPTFGASGYTFGSGTRLTVV.

The V call is TRBV7-2, the J call TRBJ2-6; 7 bases align to TRBD1. Trimming took 1 base from V and 0 from J; bases not matched to a gene: 6. This CDR3 spans 18 amino acids. Germline values: CDR1 SGHTA, CDR2 FQGNSA. The CDR3 spells CASSLGQGQFSGANVLTF. For the CDR3, the DNA is TGTGCCAGCAGCTTAGGACAGGGACAGTTCTCTGGGGCCAACGTCCTGACTTTC.

The chain links TRBV18 to TRBJ1-3, with 8 nucleotides matching TRBD1. The CDR3 sequence is 15 residues long. Germline CDR1 and CDR2: KGHSH and LQKENI. V trimming: 5 bases; J trimming: 2 bases; junction bases outside the gene matches: 5. The CDR3 sequence is CASSDRQGTGNTIYF. The DNA of the CDR3 is TGTGCCAGCTCAGATCGACAGGGGACTGGAAACACCATATATTTT.

The sample holds one count of this clone. The chain is built from TRBV5-1 and TRBJ2-3; TRBD2 matches at 12 bases. V was pared by 6 bases and J by 5 bases, with 4 bases of the junction left unmatched. In germline, CDR1 is SGHRS, CDR2 YFSETQ. The CDR3 runs 14 residues. The DNA of the CDR3 is TGCGCCAGCACTAGCGGGGGGGCCGTAGATACGCAGTATTTT. Its protein product is CASTSGGAVDTQYF.

The sample holds a few counts of this clone. CDR3 region: CASSESGEQYF. As DNA, the CDR3 is TGCGCCAGCAGTGAGTCGGGCGAGCAGTACTTC. This chain links TRBV10-2 with TRBJ2-7; D ambiguous. V was clipped by 0 bases and J by 6 bases, with 3 bases between them. The CDR3 has 11 residues. Germline CDR1 is WSHSY and CDR2 is SAAADI.